This TCR beta chain emerged from a study of T cell responses to AZD1222 COVID-19 vaccine. Overall study findings and caveats: The CD4 TCRs associated with vaccination extended across spike and predominated at 160-218 and 743-854. In the spike-specific TCR repertoire, nearly half reportedly target unmutated variant regions. Without day 14 samples, only post-peak T cell repertoires were studied.

Data came from immunoSEQ multiplex PCR; TCRdb stores just in-frame clones and leaves some out. The profile shows about 130,000 clones, more than 80% of them singletons. To note about this clone: What it recognizes is unknown.

The germline V gene has CDR1 LGHDT and CDR2 YNNKEL (reference sequence). V was cut by 0 bases and J by 0 bases, with 21 bases left in between. The CDR3 is made up of 20 amino acids. Sequenced material: peripheral blood, taken on day 0 of AZD1222 vaccination. The chain links TRBV3-1 (or the pseudogene TRBV3-2) to TRBJ1-5; D unclear. The receptor was derived from an adult in good health. In DNA form, the CDR3 reads TGTGCCAGCAGCCAAGACCGTGTCCGAGAGCACGTCGATAGCAATCAGCCCCAGCATTTT. Its protein product is CASSQDRVREHVDSNQPQHF.